Reported below is one T cell receptor (beta chain). Germline lookup yields CDR1 SQVTM and CDR2 ANQGSEA. The CDR3 contains 15 residues. Losses at the gene ends were 2 bases for V and 2 bases for J; bases not matched to a gene: 9. This sample was included in a study of blood T cell repertoires in COVID-19. Authors' analysis steps: It was from reference gene primer amplification that nucleated cell counts were estimated. TCRdb's table, derived via immunoSEQ multiplex PCR, lists solely in-frame clones and lacks some. That table is the source of V, J and clone size, and D and trimming were worked out from the DNA. The sample yields 15,000 to 20,000 clones, about nine tenths seen once.

V is TRBV29-1 and J is TRBJ2-7; TRBD1 matches 7 bases. The sequencing input was peripheral blood. The receptor was isolated from a man aged 50 to 59 with active COVID-19. The CDR3 spells CSVESGDRATYEQYF. The CDR3 DNA sequence: TGCAGCGTTGAATCCGGAGACAGGGCCACCTACGAGCAGTACTTC.